The 22 T cell receptor beta chains below all came from one sample that was sequenced in a study of long-term antiretroviral therapy in people with HIV. At the survey level, the v3.0 immunoSEQ assay was run. Assay: immunoSEQ multiplex PCR; the TCRdb copy retains only in-frame clones and omits some. The sample has tens of thousands of clones, 80% seen once. Sequenced here: unsorted PBMCs, sampled 0.3 years after starting antiretroviral therapy. The receptors derive from a middle-aged man with HIV.

The CDR3 is CASSRGQGNEQYF. CDR3 coding DNA: TGTGCCAGCAGCCGTGGACAGGGAAACGAGCAGTACTTC. V gene TRBV5-4 combines with J gene TRBJ2-7, with TRBD1 matching 8 bases. J gave up 5 bases and V 4 bases, and 5 bases lay outside the gene matches. Germline CDR1 and CDR2: SGHNT and YYREEE (reference sequence). The CDR3 spans 13 residues. The full variable domain, its missing parts supplied by reference TRBV5-4 and TRBJ2-7, is ETGVTQSPTHLIKTRGQQVTLRCSSQSGHNTVSWYQQALGQGPQFIFQYYREEENGRGNFPPRFSGLQFPNYSSELNVNALELDDSALYLCASSRGQGNEQYFGPGTRLTVT.

This clone has just a few counts. The chain joins TRBV9 to TRBJ2-7; the D gene is possibly TRBD2 (6 bases). Trimming took 2 bases from V and 4 from J, leaving 16 bases between them. In germline, CDR1 is SGDLS, CDR2 YYNGEE. The CDR3 spans 15 residues. The CDR3 loop is CASSVGTGFSYEQYF. The CDR3 region has the DNA TGTGCCAGCAGCGTTGGGACTGGCTTCTCGTACGAGCAGTACTTC.

Only one count was recorded for this clone. The rearrangement links TRBV30 to TRBJ2-2; 9 bases are a match to TRBD2. This CDR3 region has 16 residues. Trimming took 2 bases from V and 5 from J; bases not matched to a gene: 9. From germline, CDR1 is GTSNPN and CDR2 SVGIG (reference sequence). This CDR3 is CAWSPLAGRVTGELFF. CDR3 sequence (DNA): TGTGCCTGGAGTCCTCTAGCGGGAAGGGTTACCGGGGAGCTGTTTTTT.

V usage is TRBV2 and J usage is TRBJ1-2, with 7 nucleotides matching TRBD1. The CDR3 length is 13 residues. V lost 7 bases to trimming and J lost 1 base; unmatched junction nucleotides: 3. Germline V gene data show CDR1 as SNHLY and CDR2 as FYNNEI. CDR3 in DNA: TGTGCCAGCAAAAGGGACAGTAACTATGGCTACACCTTC. Translation gives CASKRDSNYGYTF.

This clone was recorded a few times. The J gene is TRBJ2-2, the V gene TRBV5-1, with 7 bases matching TRBD1. Germline trimming cut 0 bases from V and 3 bases from J; bases unmatched to any gene: 2. CDR3 length equals 15 residues. Germline V gene sequence: CDR1 SGHRS, CDR2 YFSETQ. The CDR3 DNA follows: TGCGCCAGCAGCTTGGGACAGGGCCACACCGGGGAGCTGTTTTTT. Translating it yields CASSLGQGHTGELFF.

V is TRBV7-9 and J is TRBJ2-1, with D maybe TRBD2 (5 bases). The CDR3 covers 14 residues. CDR1 and CDR2 (germline): SEHNR, FQNEAQ (reference sequence). V lost 3 bases, J lost 6 bases, and 12 bases lay in between. CDR3 amino acids: CASSFVGVGNEQFF. The CDR3 coding sequence is TGTGCCAGCAGCTTCGTCGGGGTGGGCAATGAGCAGTTCTTC. Supplemented by reference TRBV7-9 and TRBJ2-1, the full variable domain reads DTGVSQNPRHKITKRGQNVTFRCDPISEHNRLYWYRQTLGQGPEFLTYFQNEAQLEKSRLLSDRFSAERPKGSFSTLEIQRTEQGDSAMYLCASSFVGVGNEQFFGPGTRLTVL.

The chain uses TRBV5-4 and TRBJ1-2; 10 nucleotides line up with TRBD1. The CDR3 runs 18 residues. The V gene's germline CDR1 is SGHNT and CDR2 YYREEE (reference sequence). The V segment lost 4 bases and the J segment 5 bases; nucleotides outside the gene matches: 17. The CDR3 here is CASSPGGDRGRDGYGYTF. Written as DNA, the CDR3 is TGTGCCAGCAGCCCCGGAGGGGACAGGGGAAGGGATGGATATGGCTACACCTTC.

V is TRBV13 and J is TRBJ2-7, with TRBD2 matching over 9 bases. Germline trimming cut 5 bases from V and 5 bases from J; bases unmatched to any gene: 16. The germline CDR1 and CDR2 sequences are PRHDT and FYEKMQ (reference sequence). The CDR3 is made up of 17 amino acids. CDR3 nucleotides: TGTGCCAGCAGCCCAGGGGGACTAGCCGGAGGAGGCCACGAGCAGTACTTC. Amino acid sequence: CASSPGGLAGGGHEQYF.

The rearrangement joins TRBV18 to TRBJ2-3, with D perhaps matching TRBD1 or TRBD2 (5 bases each). There are 14 residues in the CDR3. The germline CDR1 and CDR2 sequences are KGHSH and LQKENI. Between the trimmed V and J ends, which lost 6 bases and 2 bases, there was a span of 12 bases. CDR3 DNA sequence: TGTGCCAGCTCGCCGGGACGGGACACAGATACGCAGTATTTT. Translated: CASSPGRDTDTQYF. The variable domain in full, completed from reference TRBV18 and TRBJ2-3, reads NAGVMQNPRHLVRRRGQEARLRCSPMKGHSHVYWYRQLPEEGLKFMVYLQKENIIDESGMPKERFSAEFPKEGPSILRIQQVVRGDSAAYFCASSPGRDTDTQYFGPGTRLTVL.

This clone was found a few times. The rearrangement joins TRBV2 to TRBJ2-5, with D perhaps TRBD2 (5 bases). CDR3 size: 12 residues. CDR1 is SNHLY, CDR2 FYNNEI, per germline. Trimming left V 5 bases short and J 7 bases short, with 11 bases between. CDR3 amino acids: CASSPIEGTQYF. As DNA, the CDR3 is TGTGCCAGCAGTCCAATCGAGGGGACCCAGTACTTC.

The chain recombines TRBV19 with TRBJ1-5; 7 bases are shared with TRBD1. The CDR3 loop spans 15 amino acids. The germline CDR1 and CDR2 sequences are LNHDA and SQIVND (reference sequence). Trimming at V came to 5 bases and at J to 5 bases, leaving 9 bases not matched to a gene. CDR3: CASSSQQGLYQPQHF. CDR3 coding DNA: TGTGCCAGTAGTTCGCAACAGGGGTTGTATCAGCCCCAGCATTTT.

This CDR3 is CASSLGLAGPEFF. The DNA for the CDR3 is TGTGCCAGCAGCTTAGGGCTAGCGGGCCCGGAGTTCTTC. The chain joins TRBV7-9 to TRBJ2-1, with 8 bases lining up with TRBD2. The trim removed 1 base at V and 14 bases at J, leaving 7 bases unmatched. CDR3 length: 13 residues. Germline-derived CDR1 and CDR2 are SEHNR and FQNEAQ (reference sequence).

The J gene is TRBJ1-4, the V gene TRBV5-1, with 7 bases matching TRBD1. Losses at the gene ends were 5 bases for V and 4 bases for J; bases not matched to a gene: 5. The V gene's germline CDR1 is SGHRS and CDR2 YFSETQ. This CDR3 is built from 14 residues. In DNA form, the CDR3 reads TGCGCCAGCAGGGACGGACAGGTTAATGAAAAACTGTTTTTT. Protein sequence: CASRDGQVNEKLFF.

This chain links TRBV28 with TRBJ1-1, with 7 bases matching TRBD1. V trimming: 3 bases; J trimming: 5 bases; junction bases outside the gene matches: 6. Looked up from germline, CDR1 is MDHEN and CDR2 is SYDVKM. The CDR3 length is 14 residues. CDR3 sequence reads: CASSFVRGLTEAFF. CDR3 in DNA: TGTGCCAGCAGTTTTGTTAGGGGGCTTACTGAAGCTTTCTTT.

There are a few counts of this clone. The chain uses TRBV19 and TRBJ1-2; TRBD1 agrees at 8 bases. J gave up 5 bases and V 9 bases, and 14 bases lay outside the gene matches. CDR1 is LNHDA and CDR2 is SQIVND in the germline V gene (reference sequence). The CDR3 runs to 15 residues. The CDR3 loop is CASTYIDRGRYGYTF. CDR3 DNA sequence: TGTGCCAGCACCTACATCGACAGGGGTAGGTATGGCTACACCTTC.

The chain has TRBV19 and TRBJ2-5; TRBD1 might be the D (5 bases). V shed 5 bases and J shed 2 bases, with 12 bases lying between them. Germline V CDR1 and CDR2: LNHDA, SQIVND (reference sequence). The CDR3 runs 14 residues. This CDR3 reads CASSPTGLQETQYF. Here the CDR3 DNA reads TGTGCCAGTAGTCCAACAGGTTTACAAGAGACCCAGTACTTC.

This clone has only a few counts. The V gene is TRBV5-6, the J gene TRBJ1-5, with 7 nucleotides matching TRBD1. V was pared by 6 bases and J by 6 bases, with 6 bases of the junction left unmatched. Looked up from germline, CDR1 is SGHDT and CDR2 is YYEEEE. The CDR3 contains 13 residues. The CDR3 sequence: CASTRQGTQPQHF. DNA of the CDR3: TGTGCCAGCACCCGACAGGGAACTCAGCCCCAGCATTTT.

The chain uses TRBV14 and TRBJ1-2, with TRBD1 identical over 8 bases. The J segment lost 8 bases and the V segment lost 4 bases, leaving 15 bases of the junction unmatched. CDR1 and CDR2 from the germline V gene are SGHDN and FVKESK. The CDR3 spans 16 residues. The CDR3 coding sequence is TGTGCCAGCAGCCTTAATTCCGGGACAGGAGGGTTCGGCTACACCTTC. Encoded protein: CASSLNSGTGGFGYTF.

V gene TRBV10-3 combines with J gene TRBJ2-7, with D uncertain. Trimming stripped 0 bases from V and 1 base from J, with 4 bases between. There are 13 residues in the CDR3. The germline V gene encodes CDR1 ENHRY and CDR2 SYGVKD. The CDR3 loop reads CAISESSSYEQYF. The CDR3 DNA reads TGTGCCATCAGTGAGTCATCGTCCTACGAGCAGTACTTC.

The chain uses TRBV28 and TRBJ2-5; 8 bases line up with TRBD1. Trimming at V came to 5 bases and at J to 7 bases, leaving 9 bases not matched to a gene. The CDR3 covers 14 residues. Germline V gives CDR1 MDHEN, CDR2 SYDVKM. The CDR3 protein is CASSNLRGPGTQYF. CDR3 sequence (DNA): TGTGCCAGCAGTAACCTCAGGGGGCCGGGGACCCAGTACTTC.

V is TRBV30 and J is TRBJ1-2; no clear D. V was shortened by 0 bases and J by 8 bases, with 10 bases between the two germline ends. This CDR3 has 12 amino acids. Germline loops: CDR1 GTSNPN, CDR2 SVGIG (reference sequence). The chain's CDR3 is CAWSVISEGYTF. CDR3 DNA sequence: TGTGCCTGGAGTGTAATTTCAGAGGGCTACACCTTC. The whole variable domain, filled in from reference TRBV30 and TRBJ1-2, reads SQTIHQWPATLVQPVGSPLSLECTVEGTSNPNLYWYRQAAGRGLQLLFYSVGIGQISSEVPQNLSASRPQDRQFILSSKKLLLSDSGFYLCAWSVISEGYTFGSGTRLTVV.

The gene calls are TRBV5-5 and TRBJ2-5; D might be TRBD1 (5 bases). The CDR3 length is 15 residues. CDR1 SGHKS and CDR2 YYEKEE come from the germline V gene (reference sequence). Between the trimmed V and J ends, which lost 5 bases and 3 bases, there was a span of 17 bases. In DNA form, the CDR3 reads TGTGCCAGCAGATACACAGGAGACCTCAAAGAGACCCAGTACTTC. This encodes CASRYTGDLKETQYF.